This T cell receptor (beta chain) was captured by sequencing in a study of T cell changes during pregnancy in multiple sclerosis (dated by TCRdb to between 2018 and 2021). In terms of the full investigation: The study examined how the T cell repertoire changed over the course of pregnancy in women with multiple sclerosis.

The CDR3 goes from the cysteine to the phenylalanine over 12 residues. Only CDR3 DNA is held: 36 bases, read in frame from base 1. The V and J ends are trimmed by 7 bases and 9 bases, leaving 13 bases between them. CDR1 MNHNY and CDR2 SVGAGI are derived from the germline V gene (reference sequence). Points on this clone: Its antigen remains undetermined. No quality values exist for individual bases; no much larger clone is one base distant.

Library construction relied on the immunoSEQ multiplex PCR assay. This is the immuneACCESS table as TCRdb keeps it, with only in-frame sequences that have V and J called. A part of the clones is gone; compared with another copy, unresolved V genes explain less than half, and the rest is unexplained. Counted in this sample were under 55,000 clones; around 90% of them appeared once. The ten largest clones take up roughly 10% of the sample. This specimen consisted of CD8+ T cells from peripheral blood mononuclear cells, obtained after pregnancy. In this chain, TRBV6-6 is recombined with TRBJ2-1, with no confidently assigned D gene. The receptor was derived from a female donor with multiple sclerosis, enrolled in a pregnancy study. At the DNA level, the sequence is TGTGCCAGCACCGACATAATACGTGAGCAGTTCTTC. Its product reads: CASTDIIREQFF.